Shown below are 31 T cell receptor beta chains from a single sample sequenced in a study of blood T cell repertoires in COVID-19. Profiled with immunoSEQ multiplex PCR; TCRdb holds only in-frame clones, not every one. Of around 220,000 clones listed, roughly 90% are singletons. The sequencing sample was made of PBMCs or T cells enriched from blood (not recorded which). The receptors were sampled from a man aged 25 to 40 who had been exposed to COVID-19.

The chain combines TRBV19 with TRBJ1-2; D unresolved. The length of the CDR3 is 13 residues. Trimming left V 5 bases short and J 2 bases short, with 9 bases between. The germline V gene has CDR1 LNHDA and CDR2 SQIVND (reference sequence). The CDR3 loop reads CASSGEVNYGYTF. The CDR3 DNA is TGTGCCAGTAGTGGAGAGGTGAACTATGGCTACACCTTC.

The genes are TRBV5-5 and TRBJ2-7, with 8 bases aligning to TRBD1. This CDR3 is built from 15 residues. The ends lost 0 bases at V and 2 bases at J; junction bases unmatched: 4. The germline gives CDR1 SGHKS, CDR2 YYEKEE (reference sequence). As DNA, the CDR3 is TGTGCCAGCAGCTTGGGGGGACAGGCTGCCTACGAGCAGTACTTC. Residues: CASSLGGQAAYEQYF.

In nucleotides, the CDR3 is TGTGCCAGCAGCCGCACTTCTTGGTATGGCTACACCTTC. It codes for CASSRTSWYGYTF. The chain is built from TRBV14 and TRBJ1-2, with D unresolved. CDR1 and CDR2 from the germline V gene are SGHDN and FVKESK. This CDR3 spans 13 amino acids. V lost 4 bases and J 5 bases, leaving 11 bases between the germline ends.

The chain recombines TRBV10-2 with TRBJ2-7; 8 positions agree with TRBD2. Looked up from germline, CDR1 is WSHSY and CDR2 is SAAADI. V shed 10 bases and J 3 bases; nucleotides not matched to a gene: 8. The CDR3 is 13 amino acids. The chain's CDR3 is CATNGGDNYEQYF. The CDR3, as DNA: TGCGCCACCAACGGGGGGGATAACTACGAGCAGTACTTC.

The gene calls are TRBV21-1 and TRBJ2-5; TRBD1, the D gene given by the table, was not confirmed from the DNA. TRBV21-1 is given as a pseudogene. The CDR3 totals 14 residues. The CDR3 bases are TGTGCCAGCAGCACTATTATTTCAGGGGAGACCCAGTACTTC. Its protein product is CASSTIISGETQYF.

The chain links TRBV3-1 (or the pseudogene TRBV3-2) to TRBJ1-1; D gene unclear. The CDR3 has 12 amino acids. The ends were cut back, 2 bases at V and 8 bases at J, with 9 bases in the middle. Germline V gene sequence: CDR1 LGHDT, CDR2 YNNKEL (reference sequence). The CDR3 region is CASSQLREEAFF. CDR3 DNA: TGTGCCAGCAGCCAATTACGAGAGGAAGCTTTCTTT.

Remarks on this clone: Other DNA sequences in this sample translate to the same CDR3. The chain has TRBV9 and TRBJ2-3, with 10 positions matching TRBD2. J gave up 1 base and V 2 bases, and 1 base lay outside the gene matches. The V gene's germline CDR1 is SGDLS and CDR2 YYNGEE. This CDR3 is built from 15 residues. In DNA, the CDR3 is TGTGCCAGCAGCGTCCTAGCGGGGGGCACAGATACGCAGTATTTT. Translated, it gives CASSVLAGGTDTQYF.

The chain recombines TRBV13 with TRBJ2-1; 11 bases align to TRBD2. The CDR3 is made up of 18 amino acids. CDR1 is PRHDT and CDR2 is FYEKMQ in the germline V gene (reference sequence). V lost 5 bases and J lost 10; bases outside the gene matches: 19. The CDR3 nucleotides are TGTGCCAGCAGCCCGTTAGCGGGGGGGTTAATTCGGGCCAACGAGCAGTTCTTC. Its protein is CASSPLAGGLIRANEQFF.

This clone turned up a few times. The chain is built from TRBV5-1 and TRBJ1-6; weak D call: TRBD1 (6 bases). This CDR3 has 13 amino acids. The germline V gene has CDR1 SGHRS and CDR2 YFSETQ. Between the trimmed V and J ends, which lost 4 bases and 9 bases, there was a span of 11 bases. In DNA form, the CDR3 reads TGCGCCAGCAGCGTTGGGGGCGCTTCACCCCTCCACTTT. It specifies CASSVGGASPLHF.

The CDR3 region is CASSLVAGGIQETQYF. CDR3 bases: TGTGCCAGCAGCTTAGTGGCGGGGGGAATCCAAGAGACCCAGTACTTC. This sequence joins TRBV11-2 and TRBJ2-5, with 8 bases matching TRBD2. The V and J ends lost 1 base and 1 base, in that order; junction bases with no gene match: 5. The germline V gene has CDR1 SGHAT and CDR2 FQNNGV. The CDR3 consists of 16 residues. The variable domain in full, completed from reference TRBV11-2 and TRBJ2-5, reads EAGVAQSPRYKIIEKRQSVAFWCNPISGHATLYWYQQILGQGPKLLIQFQNNGVVDDSQLPKDRFSAERLKGVDSTLKIQPAKLEDSAVYLCASSLVAGGIQETQYFGPGTRLLVL.

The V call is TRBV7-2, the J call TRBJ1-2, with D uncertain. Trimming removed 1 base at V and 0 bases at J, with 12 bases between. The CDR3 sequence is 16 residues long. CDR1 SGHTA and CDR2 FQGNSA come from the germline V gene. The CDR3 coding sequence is TGTGCCAGCAGCTTAGAACCCACGGGAGCTAACTATGGCTACACCTTC. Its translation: CASSLEPTGANYGYTF.

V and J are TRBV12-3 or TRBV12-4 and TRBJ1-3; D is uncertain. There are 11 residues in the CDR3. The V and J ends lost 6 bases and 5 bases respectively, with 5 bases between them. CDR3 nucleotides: TGTGCCAGCAGGGGCCGAAACACCATATATTTT. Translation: CASRGRNTIYF.

Written as DNA, the CDR3 is TGTGCCAGCAGCCGCCCGGGACAGCTTAACACTGAAGCTTTCTTT. It translates to CASSRPGQLNTEAFF. The rearrangement uses TRBV7-9 and TRBJ1-1; 7 bases align to TRBD1. V lost 5 bases and J lost 2; bases outside the gene matches: 8. This CDR3 is built from 15 residues. The germline CDR1 and CDR2 sequences are SEHNR and FQNEAQ (reference sequence).

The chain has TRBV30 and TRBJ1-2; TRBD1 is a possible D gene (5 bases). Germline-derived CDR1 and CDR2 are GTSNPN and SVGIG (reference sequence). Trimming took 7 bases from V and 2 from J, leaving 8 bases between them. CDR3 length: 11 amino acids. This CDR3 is CASNRNYGYTF. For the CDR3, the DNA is TGTGCCTCCAACAGGAACTATGGCTACACCTTC.

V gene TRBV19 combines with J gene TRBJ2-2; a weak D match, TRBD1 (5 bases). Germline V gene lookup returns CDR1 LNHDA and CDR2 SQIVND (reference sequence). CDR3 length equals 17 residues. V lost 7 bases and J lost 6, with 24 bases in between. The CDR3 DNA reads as TGTGCCAGTACCCCAGGGTGGTTCCCGCAGTGGTCCGGGGAGCTGTTTTTT. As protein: CASTPGWFPQWSGELFF. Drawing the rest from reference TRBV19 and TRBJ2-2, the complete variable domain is DGGITQSPKYLFRKEGQNVTLSCEQNLNHDAMYWYRQDPGQGLRLIYYSQIVNDFQKGDIAEGYSVSREKKESFPLTVTSAQKNPTAFYLCASTPGWFPQWSGELFFGEGSRLTVL.

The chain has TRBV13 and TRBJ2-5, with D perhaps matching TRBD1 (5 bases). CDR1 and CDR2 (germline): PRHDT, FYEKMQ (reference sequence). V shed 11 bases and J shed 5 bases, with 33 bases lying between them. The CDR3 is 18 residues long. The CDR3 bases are TGTGCCTCCAGCCCTGGGGCCCGACCGGGCCCCTACGAGGAGACCCAGTACTTC. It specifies CASSPGARPGPYEETQYF.

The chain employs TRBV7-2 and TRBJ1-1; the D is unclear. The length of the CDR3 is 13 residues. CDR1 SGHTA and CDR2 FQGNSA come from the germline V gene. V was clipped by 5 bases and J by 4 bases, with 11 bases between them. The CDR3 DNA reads TGTGCCAGCAGCAGGAAGGGAGGCACTGAAGCTTTCTTT. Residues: CASSRKGGTEAFF.

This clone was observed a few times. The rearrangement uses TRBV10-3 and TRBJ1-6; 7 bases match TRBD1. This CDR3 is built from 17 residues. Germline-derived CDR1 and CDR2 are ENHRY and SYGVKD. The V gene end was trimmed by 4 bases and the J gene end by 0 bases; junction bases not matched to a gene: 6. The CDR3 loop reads CAISAQGERSYNSPLHF. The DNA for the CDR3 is TGTGCCATCAGTGCCCAGGGGGAGCGCTCCTATAATTCACCCCTCCACTTT.

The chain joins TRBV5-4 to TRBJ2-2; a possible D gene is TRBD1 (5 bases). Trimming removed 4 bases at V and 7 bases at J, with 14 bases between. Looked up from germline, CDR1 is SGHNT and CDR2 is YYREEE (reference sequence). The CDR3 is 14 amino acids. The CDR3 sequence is CASSPKGNGGELFF. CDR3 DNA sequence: TGTGCCAGCAGCCCGAAGGGGAACGGCGGGGAGCTGTTTTTT.

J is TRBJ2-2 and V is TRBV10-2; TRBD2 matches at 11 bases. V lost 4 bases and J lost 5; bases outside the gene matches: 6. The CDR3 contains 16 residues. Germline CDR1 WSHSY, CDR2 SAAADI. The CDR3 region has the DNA TGCGCCAGCAGTGCGTTGGTAGCGGGGGGGACCGGGGAGCTGTTTTTT. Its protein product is CASSALVAGGTGELFF.

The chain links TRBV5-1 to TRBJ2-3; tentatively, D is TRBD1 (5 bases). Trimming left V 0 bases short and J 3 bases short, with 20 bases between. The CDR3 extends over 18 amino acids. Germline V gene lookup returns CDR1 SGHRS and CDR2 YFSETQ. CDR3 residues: CASSLGRAHTSPTDTQYF. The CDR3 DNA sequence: TGCGCCAGCAGCTTGGGCAGGGCCCACACAAGCCCAACAGATACGCAGTATTTT.

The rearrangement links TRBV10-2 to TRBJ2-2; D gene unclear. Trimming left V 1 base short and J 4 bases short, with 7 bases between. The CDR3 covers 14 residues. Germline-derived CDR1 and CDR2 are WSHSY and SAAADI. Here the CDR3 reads CASSEYRSTGELFF. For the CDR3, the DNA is TGCGCCAGCAGTGAGTATAGATCCACCGGGGAGCTGTTTTTT.

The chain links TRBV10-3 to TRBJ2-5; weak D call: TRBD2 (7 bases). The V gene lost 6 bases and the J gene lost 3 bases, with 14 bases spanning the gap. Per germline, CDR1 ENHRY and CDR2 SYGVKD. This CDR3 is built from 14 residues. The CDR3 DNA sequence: TGTGCCATCAGCCTTGGGGGGGCCGAAGAGACCCAGTACTTC. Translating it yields CAISLGGAEETQYF.

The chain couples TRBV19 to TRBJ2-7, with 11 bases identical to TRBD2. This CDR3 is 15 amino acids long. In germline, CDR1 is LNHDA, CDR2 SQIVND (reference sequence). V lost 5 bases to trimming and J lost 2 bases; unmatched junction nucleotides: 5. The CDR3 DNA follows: TGTGCCAGTAGTCCCACTAGCGGGGGCCCCTACGAGCAGTACTTC. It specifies CASSPTSGGPYEQYF.

CDR3: CAWSTGQGQGSPLHF. The CDR3 DNA reads TGTGCCTGGAGTACGGGACAGGGGCAAGGATCACCCCTCCACTTT. The chain employs TRBV30 and TRBJ1-6; 10 bases are shared with TRBD1. V lost 2 bases and J lost 10; bases outside the gene matches: 8. From germline, CDR1 is GTSNPN and CDR2 SVGIG (reference sequence). The length of the CDR3 is 15 residues.

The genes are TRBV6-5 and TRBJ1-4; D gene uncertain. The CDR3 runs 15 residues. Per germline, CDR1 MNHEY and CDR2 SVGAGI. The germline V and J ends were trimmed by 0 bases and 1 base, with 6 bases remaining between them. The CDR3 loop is CASSYSRRTNEKLFF. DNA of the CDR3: TGTGCCAGCAGTTACTCCAGGCGAACTAATGAAAAACTGTTTTTT.

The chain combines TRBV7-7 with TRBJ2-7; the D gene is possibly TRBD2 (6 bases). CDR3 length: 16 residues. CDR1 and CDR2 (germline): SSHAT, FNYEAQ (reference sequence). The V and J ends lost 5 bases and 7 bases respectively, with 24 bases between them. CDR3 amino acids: CASSPQGGGVSLEQYF. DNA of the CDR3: TGTGCCAGCAGCCCCCAGGGAGGCGGGGTCTCTCTTGAGCAGTACTTC.

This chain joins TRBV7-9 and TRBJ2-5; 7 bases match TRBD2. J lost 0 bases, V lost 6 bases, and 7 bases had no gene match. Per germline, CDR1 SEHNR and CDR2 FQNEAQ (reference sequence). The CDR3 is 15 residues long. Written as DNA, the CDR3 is TGTGCCAGCAGTACCGGTGGGAGGGACCAAGAGACCCAGTACTTC. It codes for CASSTGGRDQETQYF.

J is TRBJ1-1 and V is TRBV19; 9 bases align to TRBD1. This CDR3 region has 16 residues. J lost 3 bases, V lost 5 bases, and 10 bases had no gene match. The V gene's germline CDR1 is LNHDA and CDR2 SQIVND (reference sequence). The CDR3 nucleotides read TGTGCCAGTAGTCTTTGGACAGGGGAAAAATACACTGAAGCTTTCTTT. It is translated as CASSLWTGEKYTEAFF.

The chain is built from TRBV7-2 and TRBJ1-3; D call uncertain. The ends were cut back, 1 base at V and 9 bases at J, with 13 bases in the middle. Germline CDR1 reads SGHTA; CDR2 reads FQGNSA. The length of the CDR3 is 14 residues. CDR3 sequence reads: CASSLGAPPVTIYF. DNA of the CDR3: TGTGCCAGCAGCTTAGGGGCCCCACCGGTCACCATATATTTT.

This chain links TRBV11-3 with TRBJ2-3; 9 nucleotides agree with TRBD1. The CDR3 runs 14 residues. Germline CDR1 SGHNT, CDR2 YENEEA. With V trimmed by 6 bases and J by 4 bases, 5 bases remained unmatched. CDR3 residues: CASRRDRVSDTQYF. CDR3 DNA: TGTGCCAGCAGGCGGGACAGGGTGTCAGATACGCAGTATTTT.